This paragraph covers one T cell receptor (beta chain) sequence. The antigen is undetermined. The CDR3 has 19 residues. Germline trimming cut 6 bases from V and 0 bases from J; bases unmatched to any gene: 12. From germline, CDR1 is KGHSH and CDR2 LQKENI. This sample was taken from a study of shared clonotypes between healthy human individuals. Sequenced by immunoSEQ multiplex PCR; TCRdb stores in-frame clones only, minus some. The top ten hold approximately 1.1% of the sample, which has about 1.5 million clones, more than 95% seen once. General observations from the study: A limitation of the genetic and exposure-history diversity represented arose from few donors.

This clonotype originated in a young man in good health. The specimen was naive CD4+ T cells sorted from blood. Subset denoted: CD45RA+ positively selected. V gene TRBV18 combines with J gene TRBJ2-1; 12 bases align to TRBD2. CDR3 DNA: TGTGCCAGCTCCCACGGGACTAGCGGGCTCATCAGCTCCTACAATGAGCAGTTCTTC. Amino acid sequence: CASSHGTSGLISSYNEQFF. Using reference TRBV18 and TRBJ2-1 for the parts outside the CDR3, the full variable domain is NAGVMQNPRHLVRRRGQEARLRCSPMKGHSHVYWYRQLPEEGLKFMVYLQKENIIDESGMPKERFSAEFPKEGPSILRIQQVVRGDSAAYFCASSHGTSGLISSYNEQFFGPGTRLTVL.